The subject of this entry is one T cell receptor beta chain. The target antigen is unknown. Measured with immunoSEQ multiplex PCR; TCRdb has only the in-frame clones, and not every one. The repertoire consists of 30,000 to 45,000 clones, with 70% to 90% occurring once and the leading ten covering 6.5% to 9%. This record comes from a study of T cells in localized non-small cell lung cancer. Study-wide results and caveats: Sequencing, confined to only one tumor region, leaves heterogeneity possible. Median about 56 top-100 tumor clones were shared with paired adjacent lung.

Germline CDR1 and CDR2: MNHGY and SVAAGI. Trimming cost V 5 bases and J 8 bases; bases outside gene matches: 11. There are 15 residues in the CDR3. This chain joins TRBV6-9 and TRBJ1-2; TRBD1 matches at 10 bases. The receptor was derived from a woman aged 40 to 75 with stage I lung adenocarcinoma. Sequencing was performed on peripheral blood, taken before any cancer treatment. The CDR3 nucleotides read TGTGCCAGCAGTAGTACGGACAGGGGGACTTCCGGCTACACCTTC. Translated, it gives CASSSTDRGTSGYTF.